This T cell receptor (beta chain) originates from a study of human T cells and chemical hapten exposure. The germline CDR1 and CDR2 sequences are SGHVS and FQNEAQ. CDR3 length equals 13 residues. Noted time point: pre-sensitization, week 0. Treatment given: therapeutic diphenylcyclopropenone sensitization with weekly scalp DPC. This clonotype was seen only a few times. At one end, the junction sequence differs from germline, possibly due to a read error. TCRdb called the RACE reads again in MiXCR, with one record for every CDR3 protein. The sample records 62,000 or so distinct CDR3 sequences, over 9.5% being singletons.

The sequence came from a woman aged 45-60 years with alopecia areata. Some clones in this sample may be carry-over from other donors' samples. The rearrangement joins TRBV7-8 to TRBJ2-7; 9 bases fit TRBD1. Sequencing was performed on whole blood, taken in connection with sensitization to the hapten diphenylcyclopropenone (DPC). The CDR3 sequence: CASSSGAGDRVDF. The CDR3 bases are TGTGCCAGCAGCTCGGGTGCGGGGGACAGGGTGGATTTC. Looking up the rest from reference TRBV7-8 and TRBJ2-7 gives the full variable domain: GAGVSQSPRYKVAKRGQDVALRCDPISGHVSLFWYQQALGQGPEFLTYFQNEAQLDKSGLPSDRFFAERPEGSVSTLKIQRTQQEDSAVYLCASSSGAGDRVDFGPGTRLTVT.